This T cell receptor beta chain was recovered during a study of cytomegalovirus exposure and HLA in healthy donors. The V gene's germline CDR1 is KGHSH and CDR2 LQKENI. Trimming cost V 3 bases and J 4 bases; bases outside gene matches: 6. The CDR3 covers 15 residues. 13 Jbeta primers and 60 Vbeta primers were used for the PCR. Data came from immunoSEQ multiplex PCR; TCRdb stores just in-frame clones and leaves some out. The data contain more than 90,000 clones, around three quarters of them seen just once; the ten biggest clones take up 7% to 10%. The source is a human donor in good health. The source material was PBMCs. The chain combines TRBV18 with TRBJ2-7; 10 positions agree with TRBD2. The CDR3 protein is CASSPRSSGGYEQYF. In nucleotides, the CDR3 is TGTGCCAGCTCACCCAGGTCTAGCGGGGGATACGAGCAGTACTTC.